The T cell receptor beta chain under discussion was sequenced for a study of molecular identifiers for immune sequencing clone quantification. The germline V and J ends were trimmed by 0 bases and 3 bases, with 12 bases remaining between them. Germline loops: CDR1 DFQATT, CDR2 SNEGSKA (reference sequence). This CDR3 region has 14 residues. Ten or more counts support this clonotype. What it recognizes is unknown. Sorting captured naive CD8 T cells as CD8+CD4-CCR7+CD45RA+. Study results and caveats: Effector cells had over 99% of their molecules in clones above 20 RNA copies, while naive cells had under 1%. Identical TCR molecules sharing a barcode could underestimate highly expanded clone sizes.

MiXCR, applied by TCRdb to the PCR reads, yields one record per CDR3 protein. The sample includes over 600,000 distinct CDR3 sequences, around 20% of them seen just once. The source of this sequence is a human donor in good health. Some libraries in this study had Jurkat cell RNA spiked in. Material: naive CD8+ T cells from blood, with Jurkat cell RNA spiked in. Regarding subset: FACS-sorted CD8+CD4-CCR7+CD45RA+ naive T cells. This chain connects TRBV20-1 to TRBJ2-7; tentatively, D is TRBD1 (6 bases). The CDR3 here is CSARDAYRDYEQYF. As DNA, the CDR3 is TGCAGTGCTAGAGATGCCTACAGGGACTACGAGCAGTACTTC.